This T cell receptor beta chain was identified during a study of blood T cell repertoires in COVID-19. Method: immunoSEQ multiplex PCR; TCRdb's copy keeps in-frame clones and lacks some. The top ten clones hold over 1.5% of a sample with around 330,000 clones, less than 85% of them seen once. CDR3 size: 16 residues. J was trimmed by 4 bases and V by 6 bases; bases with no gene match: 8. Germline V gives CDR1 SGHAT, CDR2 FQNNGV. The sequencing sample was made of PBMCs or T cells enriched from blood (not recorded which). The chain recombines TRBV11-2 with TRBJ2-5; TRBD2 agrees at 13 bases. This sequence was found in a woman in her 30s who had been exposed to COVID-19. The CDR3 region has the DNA TGTGCCAGCAGTCGTACTAGCGGGGGGGCCCGAGAGACCCAGTACTTC. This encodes CASSRTSGGARETQYF.